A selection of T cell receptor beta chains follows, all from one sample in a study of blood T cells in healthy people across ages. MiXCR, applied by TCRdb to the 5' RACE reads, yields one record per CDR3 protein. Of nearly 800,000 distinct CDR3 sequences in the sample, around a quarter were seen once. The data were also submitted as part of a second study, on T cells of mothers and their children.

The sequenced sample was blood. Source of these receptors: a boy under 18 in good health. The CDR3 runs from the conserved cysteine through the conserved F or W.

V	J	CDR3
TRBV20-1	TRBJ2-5	CSAFLDRQETQYF
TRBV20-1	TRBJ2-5	CSARGDIGAETQYF
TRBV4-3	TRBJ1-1	CASSQDDGGGTEAFF
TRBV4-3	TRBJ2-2	CASSQEGLAQSNTGELFF
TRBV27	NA	CASSAVTGAFYEQYF
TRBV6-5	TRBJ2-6	CASSYSSSGANVLTF
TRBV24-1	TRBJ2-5	CATSLSRGETQYF
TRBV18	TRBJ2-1	CASSPVGLPTNNEQFF
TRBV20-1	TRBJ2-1	CSANPLAGKAYDEQFF
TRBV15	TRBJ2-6	CATSREAVAGANVLTF
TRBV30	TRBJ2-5	CAWSVLSGAQETQYF
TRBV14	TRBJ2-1	CASSQERLSNEQFF